Shown below are 21 T cell receptor beta chains from a single sample sequenced in a study of T cell responses to AZD1222 COVID-19 vaccine. The assay was immunoSEQ multiplex PCR, and TCRdb's table has in-frame clones only and misses some. The data contain some 130,000 clones, 85% to 90% of them seen just once; the ten biggest clones take up 20% to 25%. This specimen consisted of peripheral blood, obtained on day 0 of AZD1222 vaccination. These receptors were obtained from an adult in good health.

The V call is TRBV19, the J call TRBJ1-2; 9 bases are shared with TRBD1. Per the germline V gene, CDR1 is LNHDA and CDR2 is SQIVND (reference sequence). Trimming cost V 5 bases and J 8 bases; bases outside gene matches: 6. This CDR3 has 13 residues. CDR3 bases: TGTGCCAGTAGTTATCAGGGACAGGGAGGCTACACCTTC. It yields the protein CASSYQGQGGYTF. The whole variable domain, filled in from reference TRBV19 and TRBJ1-2, reads DGGITQSPKYLFRKEGQNVTLSCEQNLNHDAMYWYRQDPGQGLRLIYYSQIVNDFQKGDIAEGYSVSREKKESFPLTVTSAQKNPTAFYLCASSYQGQGGYTFGSGTRLTVV.

The chain couples TRBV29-1 to TRBJ2-3; no firm D call. V was trimmed by 0 bases and J by 0 bases, leaving 4 bases between them. Germline V gives CDR1 SQVTM, CDR2 ANQGSEA. The CDR3 contains 13 residues. The CDR3 region has the DNA TGCAGCGTTGAAGAGCTCAGCACAGATACGCAGTATTTT. Translating gives CSVEELSTDTQYF.

The chain recombines TRBV7-2 with TRBJ2-7; 8 nucleotides line up with TRBD1. Unmatched junction bases numbered 14, after V lost 7 bases and J lost 6 bases. The CDR3 consists of 15 residues. The germline V gene encodes CDR1 SGHTA and CDR2 FQGNSA. CDR3 sequence reads: CASTRISGGAFEQYF. Written as DNA, the CDR3 is TGTGCCAGCACCCGGATCTCAGGGGGCGCCTTCGAGCAGTACTTC.

The chain is built from TRBV3-1 (or the pseudogene TRBV3-2) and TRBJ2-7; D may be TRBD2 (6 bases). Per the germline V gene, CDR1 is LGHDT and CDR2 is YNNKEL (reference sequence). This CDR3 comprises 13 residues. Deletions cut 4 bases from V and 5 bases from J, with 12 bases between. The CDR3 DNA is TGTGCCAGCAGCCGCCCTGGGGGGAACGAGCAGTACTTC. As protein: CASSRPGGNEQYF.

The rearrangement uses TRBV9 and TRBJ2-7, with D possibly being TRBD2 (6 bases). Germline CDR1 SGDLS, CDR2 YYNGEE. CDR3 length equals 15 residues. Trimming removed 3 bases at V and 5 bases at J, with 18 bases between. CDR3 nucleotides: TGTGCCAGCAGCGCCACGACTAGGCCCCTCCACGAGCAGTACTTC. Translation: CASSATTRPLHEQYF.

The chain carries TRBV4-2 and TRBJ1-1; D is perhaps TRBD1 (6 bases). The CDR3 sequence is 14 residues long. Germline values: CDR1 LGHNA, CDR2 YNFKEQ. Trimming pared 1 base from V and 4 bases from J, leaving 10 bases between. For the CDR3, the DNA is TGTGCCAGCAGCCAAGCGGGGGGCGGCACTGAAGCTTTCTTT. Protein sequence: CASSQAGGGTEAFF.

CDR3 sequence reads: CASSRQGRGYSNQPQHF. CDR3 nucleotides: TGTGCCAGCAGTCGGCAGGGTAGGGGCTATAGCAATCAGCCCCAGCATTTT. This rearrangement joins TRBV28 to TRBJ1-5; TRBD1 is a possible D gene (5 bases). Germline loops: CDR1 MDHEN, CDR2 SYDVKM. The CDR3 totals 17 residues. Trimming took off 5 bases at V and 0 bases at J, with 17 bases between the two ends.

The chain carries TRBV6-1 and TRBJ1-2; D is unresolved. CDR1 is MNHNS and CDR2 is SASEGT in the germline V gene. The CDR3 is 17 residues long. Trimming took 1 base from V and 0 from J, leaving 15 bases between them. CDR3 protein: CASSEEWRGQANYGYTF. CDR3 bases: TGTGCCAGCAGTGAAGAGTGGCGAGGTCAGGCTAACTATGGCTACACCTTC.

This chain links TRBV3-1 (or the pseudogene TRBV3-2) with TRBJ1-5; D is unresolved. The CDR3 has 13 amino acids. The germline V gene encodes CDR1 LGHDT and CDR2 YNNKEL (reference sequence). Trimming removed 1 base from V and 7 bases from J, with 8 bases in between. The CDR3 here is CASSQGRPQPQHF. The DNA for the CDR3 is TGTGCCAGCAGCCAAGGACGACCACAGCCCCAGCATTTT.

J is TRBJ2-2 and V is TRBV7-3, with D tentatively TRBD1 (5 bases). Germline CDR1 SGHTA, CDR2 FQGTGA. V shed 3 bases and J shed 4 bases, with 9 bases lying between them. This CDR3 is built from 14 residues. Here the CDR3 DNA reads TGTGCCAGCAGCTTGGACATTTTCACCGGGGAGCTGTTTTTT. This sequence encodes CASSLDIFTGELFF.

The DNA for the CDR3 is TGTGCCAGCTCCACCGAAGAGACCCAGTACTTC. The encoded protein is CASSTEETQYF. This chain links TRBV18 with TRBJ2-5, with D unresolved. Germline V CDR1 and CDR2: KGHSH, LQKENI. V was cut by 6 bases and J by 3 bases, with 5 bases left in between. The length of the CDR3 is 11 residues.

The chain links TRBV4-2 to TRBJ1-2, with TRBD1 matching 8 bases. Trimming took 1 base from V and 4 from J; bases not matched to a gene: 8. The germline gives CDR1 LGHNA, CDR2 YNFKEQ. The CDR3 extends over 16 amino acids. This CDR3 reads CASSQAGTGKIYGYTF. The CDR3 DNA reads as TGTGCCAGCAGCCAAGCCGGGACAGGAAAAATCTATGGCTACACCTTC.

In nucleotides, the CDR3 is TGCGCCAGCAGCTTGATAGATGAGCAGTTCTTC. Amino acid sequence: CASSLIDEQFF. This chain uses TRBV5-1 with TRBJ2-1; D unclear. CDR1 and CDR2 (germline): SGHRS, YFSETQ. The V gene lost 1 base and the J gene lost 8 bases, with 4 bases spanning the gap. The CDR3 extends over 11 amino acids.

The rearrangement uses TRBV6-5 and TRBJ1-2; 10 bases are a match to TRBD1. V was pared by 6 bases and J by 4 bases, with 5 bases of the junction left unmatched. This CDR3 is 14 amino acids long. Germline V CDR1 and CDR2: MNHEY, SVGAGI. CDR3 bases: TGTGCCAGCAGCTGGACAGGGGGTACCTATGGCTACACCTTC. Its translation is CASSWTGGTYGYTF.

The CDR3 sequence is CASSGNRQGREKLFF. The CDR3 DNA sequence: TGTGCCAGCAGCGGAAATCGACAGGGAAGAGAAAAACTGTTTTTT. The chain uses TRBV14 and TRBJ1-4; 7 bases match TRBD1. V dropped 5 bases and J dropped 8; count of bases not matched to a gene: 11. CDR1 is SGHDN and CDR2 is FVKESK in the germline V gene. This CDR3 is built from 15 residues.

This chain links TRBV7-6 with TRBJ1-6; tentative D call: TRBD1 (5 bases). Trimming stripped 2 bases from V and 7 bases from J, with 12 bases between. Germline CDR1 reads SGHVS; CDR2 reads FNYEAQ. This CDR3 contains 15 residues. The CDR3 region has the DNA TGTGCCAGCAGCTTATCACAGCGGGGGAATTCACCCCTCCACTTT. Amino acids: CASSLSQRGNSPLHF.

The chain has TRBV19 and TRBJ2-7; D is perhaps TRBD1 (8 bases). This CDR3 spans 15 amino acids. Germline V gene data show CDR1 as LNHDA and CDR2 as SQIVND (reference sequence). Trimming cost V 6 bases and J 3 bases, with 18 bases left between them. CDR3 loop: CASSQKQGGLYEQYF. The CDR3 DNA reads TGTGCCAGTAGCCAAAAACAGGGGGGGCTCTACGAGCAGTACTTC.

This clone was recorded once. The chain carries TRBV21-1 and TRBJ2-7; whether TRBD1, the table's D call, matches the DNA was not checked. TRBV21-1 is a listed pseudogene. The CDR3 length is 15 residues. CDR3 coding DNA: TGTGCCAGCATCGCCCCGGGACAGTCGACCTACGAGCAGTACTTC. Amino acids: CASIAPGQSTYEQYF.

This rearrangement joins TRBV6-4 to TRBJ2-3, with TRBD1 identical over 10 bases. The CDR3 is made up of 15 amino acids. Germline CDR1 is MRHNA and CDR2 is SNTAGT. Trimming took 5 bases from V and 2 from J; bases not matched to a gene: 4. Here the CDR3 DNA reads TGTGCCAGCAGTTACGGGACAGGGGACACAGATACGCAGTATTTT. Translating it yields CASSYGTGDTDTQYF.

This clone was counted once. This chain links TRBV2 with TRBJ2-3; D gene uncertain. V lost 4 bases and J 5 bases, leaving 10 bases between the germline ends. There are 13 residues in the CDR3. From germline, CDR1 is SNHLY and CDR2 FYNNEI. CDR3: CASSGQSKDTQYF. CDR3 coding DNA: TGTGCCAGCAGTGGCCAATCCAAAGATACGCAGTATTTT.

The chain combines TRBV7-9 with TRBJ1-1; D gene uncertain. The CDR3 contains 13 residues. V was trimmed by 2 bases and J by 11 bases, leaving 15 bases between them. Looked up from germline, CDR1 is SEHNR and CDR2 is FQNEAQ (reference sequence). The CDR3: CASSLFGYLGAFF. The CDR3 DNA reads as TGTGCCAGCAGCTTATTCGGATACCTAGGCGCTTTCTTT.